A selection of T cell receptor beta chains follows, all from one sample in a study of T cells in Graves' hyperthyroidism and ophthalmopathy. Using its own MiXCR run on the multiplex PCR reads, TCRdb lists one record per CDR3 protein. Among a few hundred thousand distinct CDR3 sequences listed, less than 20% were seen once. Material: blood. The origin of the receptors is a man aged 18 to 29 with Graves' ophthalmopathy. Each CDR3 is given with its conserved first and last residue. The D gene is left open where the match is weak. For some rows the clone size is stated as once, few or many, or as a class when expanded; others skip it.

clone_size: many
d_call: NA
v_call: TRBV28
j_call: TRBJ2-7
cdr3_aa: CASTVPGAYEQYF

clone_size: many
d_call: NA
v_call: TRBV7-6
j_call: TRBJ2-7
cdr3_aa: CASSSRDFSYEQYF

clone_size: NA
d_call: NA
v_call: TRBV6-6
j_call: TRBJ2-1
cdr3_aa: CASSYSWQGGNEQFF

clone_size: few
d_call: TRBD2
v_call: TRBV6-1
j_call: TRBJ2-1
cdr3_aa: CASSEIGSGKNEQFF

clone_size: few
d_call: NA
v_call: TRBV29-1
j_call: TRBJ1-2
cdr3_aa: CSVEVGGYGYTF

clone_size: few
d_call: NA
v_call: TRBV25-1
j_call: TRBJ1-2
cdr3_aa: CASSVHNFDGYTF

clone_size: many
d_call: TRBD1
v_call: TRBV6-1
j_call: TRBJ2-7
cdr3_aa: CASRPGTDSYEQYF

clone_size: many
d_call: NA
v_call: TRBV5-5
j_call: TRBJ1-1
cdr3_aa: CASSSYDTLRTEAFF

clone_size: NA
d_call: TRBD1
v_call: TRBV2
j_call: TRBJ1-6
cdr3_aa: CASSDGTGTYNSPLHF

clone_size: few
d_call: NA
v_call: TRBV20-1
j_call: TRBJ2-5
cdr3_aa: CSAVQTTVLPGQYF

clone_size: NA
d_call: NA
v_call: TRBV3-1
j_call: TRBJ2-7
cdr3_aa: CASSQGHPQGVATYEQYF